Reported below is one T cell receptor beta chain. The target antigen is unknown. TCRdb keeps only in-frame clones here, not all; method: immunoSEQ multiplex PCR. The table shows under 130,000 clones, with 93% occurring only once. These data belong to a study of graft-versus-host responses after intestinal transplantation. About the research overall: Grafts that recipients had were multivisceral, liver-intestinal, or isolated intestinal transplants.

The V and J ends lost 4 bases and 5 bases, in that order; junction bases with no gene match: 7. The CDR3 extends over 16 amino acids. CDR1 is SEHNR, CDR2 FQNEAQ, per germline (reference sequence). This chain uses TRBV7-9 with TRBJ2-3; 12 positions match TRBD2. The sequenced sample was unstimulated CD8+ T cells sorted from spleen or lymph node cells, obtained before intestinal transplant. The sequence was collected from a human donor who received an intestinal transplant. CDR3 nucleotides: TGTGCCAGCAGCTCGCGACTAGCGGGGGTCCAAGATACGCAGTATTTT. Amino acids: CASSSRLAGVQDTQYF.